The present entry profiles one T cell receptor (beta chain) with its context. The record originates from a study of blood T cell repertoires in COVID-19. V was pared by 4 bases and J by 1 base, with 6 bases of the junction left unmatched. Germline lookup yields CDR1 SGHRS and CDR2 YFSETQ. This CDR3 spans 16 amino acids. Sequencing was performed with immunoSEQ multiplex PCR; in TCRdb, only in-frame clones are kept and a portion is missing. Found here are about 200,000 clones, 88% of them singletons; the top ten hold around 1.5%. V is TRBV5-1 and J is TRBJ1-3; 9 bases line up with TRBD1. The sequence derives from a man aged 18 to 30 with active or convalescent COVID-19. The sequencing input was peripheral blood. The CDR3 loop is CASSVPGQGSGNTIYF. The CDR3 nucleotides read TGCGCCAGCAGCGTTCCGGGACAGGGATCTGGAAACACCATATATTTT.